This entry lists 24 T cell receptor beta chains sequenced from one sample in a study of radiotherapy plus CTLA-4 blockade in lung cancer. Only in-frame clones appear in the TCRdb table, and some are missing; sequencing was by immunoSEQ multiplex PCR. The sample records around 77,000 clones, 70% to 85% being singletons. Sample: peripheral blood, taken from a patient treated with radiotherapy plus ipilimumab. The source is a human donor with non-small cell lung cancer whose response to radiotherapy plus ipilimumab could not be evaluated.

The chain joins TRBV7-4 to TRBJ2-5, with 11 positions matching TRBD2. Matching the DNA end better, TRBJ2-7 makes the J call doubtful. The CDR3 covers 15 residues. In germline, CDR1 is SGHVT, CDR2 SQSDAQ. Here the CDR3 DNA reads TGTGCCAGCAGCTGCACTAGCGGGAGTATCTACGAGCAGTACTTC. It translates to CASSCTSGSIYEQYF.

The chain recombines TRBV11-2 with TRBJ1-1, with TRBD1 matching over 8 bases. CDR1 and CDR2 (germline): SGHAT, FQNNGV. This CDR3 has 17 residues. J was trimmed by 0 bases and V by 5 bases; bases with no gene match: 11. This CDR3 is CASSGGTGPIMNTEAFF. DNA of the CDR3: TGTGCCAGCAGCGGAGGGACAGGTCCCATTATGAACACTGAAGCTTTCTTT.

The chain combines TRBV7-8 with TRBJ2-3; no reliable D call. V lost 0 bases, J lost 4 bases, and 5 bases lay in between. The CDR3 runs 13 residues. Germline CDR1 and CDR2: SGHVS and FQNEAQ. For the CDR3, the DNA is TGTGCCAGCAGCTTAGCGCAGTCAGATACGCAGTATTTT. It yields the protein CASSLAQSDTQYF.

The rearrangement links TRBV27 to TRBJ2-7; D gene ambiguous. The CDR3 is 14 amino acids. Trimming took 8 bases from V and 3 from J, leaving 17 bases between them. The germline V gene has CDR1 MNHEY and CDR2 SMNVEV (reference sequence). CDR3 region: CASSELAGYYEQYF. DNA of the CDR3: TGTGCCAGCTCCGAATTAGCCGGGTACTACGAGCAGTACTTC.

V is TRBV5-5 and J is TRBJ1-5, with 7 bases identical to TRBD1. Germline loops: CDR1 SGHKS, CDR2 YYEKEE (reference sequence). The CDR3 has 16 residues. J was trimmed by 6 bases and V by 4 bases; bases with no gene match: 13. The CDR3 coding sequence is TGTGCCAGCAGCCCTCTTACCGGGACAGTAAGTCAGCCCCAGCATTTT. This sequence encodes CASSPLTGTVSQPQHF.

The rearrangement links TRBV28 to TRBJ1-5, with D uncertain. The ends were cut back, 7 bases at V and 1 base at J, with 11 bases in the middle. This CDR3 has 14 residues. Germline V gene lookup returns CDR1 MDHEN and CDR2 SYDVKM. CDR3: CASNPTTSNQPQHF. CDR3 in DNA: TGTGCCAGCAACCCCACAACGAGCAATCAGCCCCAGCATTTT.

As to this clone: Mismatch with germline at one junction end may stem from a read error. This rearrangement joins TRBV7-3 to TRBJ1-1; 11 bases align to TRBD1. CDR1 and CDR2 from the germline V gene are SGHTA and FQGTGA. CDR3 size: 14 residues. CDR3 nucleotides: TGTGCCAGCAGCCTAACCGGGGACAGGGGGGAAGCTTTCTTT. This gives the protein CASSLTGDRGEAFF.

The CDR3 nucleotides read TGTGCCAGCAGAGATTCACAGGGTATTGCAGCTTTCTTT. This gives the protein CASRDSQGIAAFF. The chain joins TRBV28 to TRBJ1-1, with D possibly being TRBD1 (6 bases). The CDR3 contains 13 residues. Trimming left V 6 bases short and J 10 bases short, with 18 bases between. CDR1 and CDR2 (germline): MDHEN, SYDVKM.

The genes are TRBV7-9 and TRBJ2-5; D gene ambiguous. Trimming took off 5 bases at V and 3 bases at J, with 4 bases between the two ends. Germline-derived CDR1 and CDR2 are SEHNR and FQNEAQ (reference sequence). The CDR3 length is 11 residues. The chain's CDR3 is CASSQEETQYF. CDR3 coding DNA: TGTGCCAGCAGCCAGGAAGAGACCCAGTACTTC.

The chain couples TRBV30 to TRBJ1-2; tentatively, D is TRBD1 (5 bases). The ends were cut back, 1 base at V and 8 bases at J, with 14 bases in the middle. The CDR3 has 13 residues. Germline values: CDR1 GTSNPN, CDR2 SVGIG (reference sequence). The CDR3 coding sequence is TGTGCCTGGAGTGCGGGCAGGGAAGCCGGCTACACCTTC. The encoded protein is CAWSAGREAGYTF.

This rearrangement joins TRBV14 to TRBJ1-1; tentatively, D is TRBD1 (5 bases). The V and J ends lost 1 base and 11 bases respectively, with 11 bases between them. The CDR3 sequence is 12 residues long. Germline V lookup: CDR1 SGHDN, CDR2 FVKESK. The CDR3 reads CASSQGDSRAFF. The CDR3, as DNA: TGTGCCAGCAGCCAAGGCGACAGTCGGGCTTTCTTT.

The V gene is TRBV18, the J gene TRBJ2-5; TRBD2 might be the D (6 bases). The DNA end is a closer match to TRBJ2-7, so the J assignment may be wrong. This CDR3 is 13 amino acids long. In germline, CDR1 is KGHSH, CDR2 LQKENI. CDR3 sequence reads: CASSPRDFPEQYF. The CDR3 DNA is TGTGCCAGCTCACCAAGGGACTTCCCCGAGCAGTACTTC.

This chain connects TRBV7-2 to TRBJ2-1; possible D gene TRBD2, 5 bases. V lost 4 bases and J lost 4, with 14 bases in between. CDR3 length equals 15 residues. CDR1 is SGHTA, CDR2 FQGNSA, per germline. In DNA form, the CDR3 reads TGTGCCAGCAGCTCGCCCCCGGGATCATACAATGAGCAGTTCTTC. Translating gives CASSSPPGSYNEQFF. Based on the CDR3 plus reference TRBV7-2 and TRBJ2-1, the full variable domain is GAGVSQSPSNKVTEKGKDVELRCDPISGHTALYWYRQSLGQGLEFLIYFQGNSAPDKSGLPSDRFSAERTGGSVSTLTIQRTQQEDSAVYLCASSSPPGSYNEQFFGPGTRLTVL.

The V and J genes are TRBV5-4 and TRBJ2-5; perhaps TRBD1 as D (6 bases). V was cut by 4 bases and J by 1 base, with 17 bases left in between. This CDR3 comprises 16 residues. Germline-derived CDR1 and CDR2 are SGHNT and YYREEE (reference sequence). The CDR3 nucleotides read TGTGCCAGCAGCCTAGAAAGGGGGAAGGGCCAAGAGACCCAGTACTTC. Its translation is CASSLERGKGQETQYF.

CDR3 region: CASSADRHQPQHF. The CDR3 nucleotides are TGTGCCAGCAGCGCTGACAGGCATCAGCCCCAGCATTTT. The rearrangement links TRBV7-6 to TRBJ1-5; tentative D call: TRBD1 (6 bases). Trimming removed 5 bases at V and 5 bases at J, with 10 bases between. CDR3 length: 13 residues. The germline V gene has CDR1 SGHVS and CDR2 FNYEAQ.

A few counts support this clone. The chain carries TRBV11-3 and TRBJ1-1, with a tentative D call TRBD1 (6 bases). Germline V gives CDR1 SGHNT, CDR2 YENEEA. The CDR3 extends over 14 amino acids. V was cut by 5 bases and J by 3 bases, with 13 bases left in between. The CDR3 bases are TGTGCCAGCAGCCCTACTACAGGGTACACTGAAGCTTTCTTT. Its translation is CASSPTTGYTEAFF. Full variable domain (outside the CDR3, taken from reference TRBV11-3 and TRBJ1-1): EAGVVQSPRYKIIEKKQPVAFWCNPISGHNTLYWYLQNLGQGPELLIRYENEEAVDDSQLPKDRFSAERLKGVDSTLKIQPAELGDSAVYLCASSPTTGYTEAFFGQGTRLTVV.

This sequence joins TRBV30 and TRBJ2-4; D is possibly TRBD1 (6 bases). V shed 4 bases and J shed 5 bases, with 12 bases lying between them. The germline V gene encodes CDR1 GTSNPN and CDR2 SVGIG (reference sequence). There are 13 residues in the CDR3. The CDR3 DNA reads as TGTGCCTGGAACAGGGTACGCGAAAACATTCAGTACTTC. Its translation is CAWNRVRENIQYF.

This clone has just one count. The rearrangement links TRBV7-3 to TRBJ2-5; possibly TRBD2 for D (7 bases). The CDR3 extends over 15 amino acids. Between the trimmed V and J ends, which lost 3 bases and 1 base, there was a span of 12 bases. CDR1 is SGHTA, CDR2 FQGTGA, per germline. CDR3 in DNA: TGTGCCAGCAGCTTGACGGGGGGCCCCCAAGAGACCCAGTACTTC. It codes for CASSLTGGPQETQYF.

The rearrangement links TRBV13 to TRBJ2-3; TRBD1 aligns across 7 bases. V was clipped by 5 bases and J by 6 bases; unmatched bases: 11. Germline V gene sequence: CDR1 PRHDT, CDR2 FYEKMQ (reference sequence). The CDR3 extends over 15 amino acids. CDR3 nucleotides: TGTGCCAGCAGCCTCGCTGCCCCAGGGGGTGATACGCAGTATTTT. Amino acid sequence: CASSLAAPGGDTQYF. The complete variable domain, with remaining parts taken from reference TRBV13 and TRBJ2-3, reads AAGVIQSPRHLIKEKRETATLKCYPIPRHDTVYWYQQGPGQDPQFLISFYEKMQSDKGSIPDRFSAQQFSDYHSELNMSSLELGDSALYFCASSLAAPGGDTQYFGPGTRLTVL.

V and J are TRBV6-6 and TRBJ1-1; D is ambiguous. The germline V gene encodes CDR1 MNHNY and CDR2 SVGAGI (reference sequence). There are 12 residues in the CDR3. V was pared by 0 bases and J by 7 bases, with 6 bases between. For the CDR3, the DNA is TGTGCCAGCAGTTACTCGGAGGGTGAAGCTTTCTTT. Its translation: CASSYSEGEAFF.

CDR3 bases: TGTGCCAGCAGCCCGCGAGAGAGCGAGCAGTTCTTC. Its translation: CASSPRESEQFF. V and J are TRBV7-6 and TRBJ2-1; D uncertain. Between the trimmed V and J ends, which lost 5 bases and 10 bases, there was a span of 12 bases. This CDR3 comprises 12 residues. Germline-derived CDR1 and CDR2 are SGHVS and FNYEAQ.

The chain has TRBV6-1 and TRBJ1-5; TRBD1 aligns across 9 bases. Germline V lookup: CDR1 MNHNS, CDR2 SASEGT. V dropped 4 bases and J dropped 6; count of bases not matched to a gene: 7. This CDR3 contains 15 residues. CDR3 region: CASSGGQGGSQPQHF. CDR3 DNA: TGTGCCAGCAGTGGGGGACAGGGAGGTTCTCAGCCCCAGCATTTT.

This clone was detected only once. This sequence joins TRBV28 and TRBJ1-2, with 7 bases lining up with TRBD1. CDR3 length: 14 amino acids. V shed 6 bases and J 0 bases; nucleotides not matched to a gene: 4. Germline V gene sequence: CDR1 MDHEN, CDR2 SYDVKM. This CDR3 reads CASSTTGANYGYTF. CDR3 nucleotides: TGTGCCAGCAGCACCACAGGGGCTAACTATGGCTACACCTTC.

The chain uses TRBV10-3 and TRBJ2-3; 8 positions agree with TRBD1. The germline V gene encodes CDR1 ENHRY and CDR2 SYGVKD. The CDR3 contains 14 residues. V was pared by 4 bases and J by 2 bases, with 2 bases of the junction left unmatched. The CDR3 nucleotides read TGTGCCATCAGTGCGGGACAGGACACAGATACGCAGTATTTT. Its protein product is CAISAGQDTDTQYF.